A selection of T cell receptor beta chains follows, all from one sample in a study of T cells after yellow fever vaccination. TCRdb itself ran the 5' RACE reads through MiXCR, one entry per CDR3 protein. The repertoire holds 550,000 or so distinct CDR3 sequences, about 19% seen once, with roughly an eighth in the top ten. The specimen comprised PBMCs, sampled 15 days after the yellow fever booster vaccination. Every receptor here comes from a man between 25 and 39 years old who received the YFV17D yellow fever vaccine. CDR3s include the opening cysteine and the closing phenylalanine or tryptophan. A D gene is named only where the DNA matches it firmly. Expanded clones get a size class; other rows say once, few or many, or leave the size out.

TRBJ2-7	12	NA	TRBD1	TRBV20-1	CSANGQVSEQYF	TGCAGTGCAAACGGACAGGTCTCCGAGCAGTACTTC
TRBJ2-2	14	few	NA	TRBV5-1	CASTFPANTGELFF	TGCGCCAGCACTTTCCCAGCGAACACCGGGGAGCTGTTTTTT
TRBJ2-2	12	NA	NA	TRBV6-4	CASSAVPGELFF	TGTGCCAGCAGTGCGGTGCCCGGGGAGCTGTTTTTT
TRBJ2-7	15	few	NA	TRBV7-2	CASSLVHRGVAEQYF	TGTGCCAGCAGCTTGGTACATAGGGGCGTTGCCGAGCAGTACTTC
TRBJ1-1	13	NA	NA	TRBV12-3/TRBV12-4	CASRPMAGRRGFF	TGTGCCAGCCGTCCCATGGCGGGGAGAAGGGGCTTCTTT
TRBJ2-7	11	NA	NA	TRBV10-3	CATFGLGEQYF	TGTGCCACCTTTGGTCTTGGCGAGCAGTACTTC
TRBJ2-5	12	many	NA	TRBV5-1	CASSLGAETQYF	TGCGCCAGCAGCTTGGGAGCAGAGACCCAGTACTTC
TRBJ2-7	14	NA	TRBD1	TRBV5-1	CASSLPQGDYEQYF	TGCGCCAGCAGCTTACCACAGGGGGACTACGAGCAGTACTTC
TRBJ2-6	17	few	NA	TRBV5-4	CASSLGQANSGANVLTF	TGTGCCAGCAGCTTGGGACAGGCAAACTCTGGGGCCAACGTCCTGACTTTC
TRBJ2-7	16	NA	TRBD2	TRBV28	CASSHILAGSSYEQYF	TGTGCCAGCAGCCATATCCTAGCGGGAAGCTCCTACGAGCAGTACTTC
TRBJ2-7	14	few	TRBD2	TRBV29-1	CSVSGLAGGNEQYF	TGCAGCGTCAGTGGGCTAGCGGGAGGCAACGAGCAGTACTTC
TRBJ1-1	15	NA	NA	TRBV10-3	CAITRTQVGNTEAFF	TGTGCCATCACCAGAACACAGGTGGGCAACACTGAAGCTTTCTTT
TRBJ2-7	12	NA	NA	TRBV28	CASSAGPYEQYF	TGTGCCAGCAGTGCGGGTCCTTACGAGCAGTACTTC
TRBJ2-1	12	few	NA	TRBV29-1	CTLTGAYNEQFF	TGCACCCTAACCGGGGCTTACAATGAGCAGTTCTTC
TRBJ1-4	15	few	NA	TRBV27	CASSKTGNHNEKLFF	TGTGCCAGCAGCAAAACCGGGAATCATAATGAAAAACTGTTTTTT
TRBJ2-3	13	few	TRBD2	TRBV6-4	CASMGLAPDTQYF	TGTGCCAGCATGGGACTAGCCCCAGATACGCAGTATTTT
TRBJ2-1	16	NA	TRBD2	TRBV7-2	CASSLSTSGSGLEQFF	TGTGCCAGCAGCTTGTCGACTAGCGGGAGCGGGTTGGAGCAGTTCTTC
TRBJ2-1	14	few	NA	TRBV20-1	CSAHKASSYNEQFF	TGCAGTGCCCATAAAGCAAGCTCCTACAATGAGCAGTTCTTC
TRBJ1-5	17	once	TRBD1	TRBV29-1	CSVADVIGTGGHQPQHF	TGCAGCGTTGCAGACGTTATCGGGACAGGGGGTCATCAGCCCCAGCATTTT
TRBJ1-1	16	few	TRBD1	TRBV28	CASSWWTGSKDTEAFF	TGTGCCAGCAGTTGGTGGACAGGGTCTAAGGACACTGAAGCTTTCTTT
TRBJ2-1	14	many	NA	TRBV20-1	CSASAGRPQDEQFF	TGCAGTGCTAGCGCTGGCAGGCCTCAGGATGAGCAGTTCTTC
TRBJ2-7	15	NA	NA	TRBV7-8	CASRSPPGGSYEQYF	TGTGCCAGCAGGAGCCCCCCTGGCGGATCCTACGAGCAGTACTTC
TRBJ1-5	13	NA	NA	TRBV20-1	CSARRSGNQPQHF	TGCAGTGCTAGGAGGTCAGGAAATCAGCCCCAGCATTTT
TRBJ1-2	15	few	NA	TRBV7-9	CASSLEGTGSGGYTF	TGTGCCAGCAGCTTGGAGGGGACGGGATCAGGAGGCTACACCTTC
TRBJ2-7	12	NA	NA	TRBV15	CATSSLGSEQYF	TGTGCCACCAGCAGTTTGGGAAGCGAGCAGTACTTC
TRBJ2-1	17	few	NA	TRBV28	CASSARRYREGGNEQFF	TGTGCCAGCAGTGCCCGTCGGTATCGTGAAGGTGGCAATGAGCAGTTCTTC
TRBJ2-1	16	NA	TRBD2	TRBV5-5	CASSPPASGKVNEQFF	TGTGCCAGCAGCCCCCCCGCTAGCGGGAAAGTAAATGAGCAGTTCTTC
TRBJ2-5	14	few	NA	TRBV5-1	CASREMGGQETQYF	TGCGCCAGCAGAGAGATGGGGGGCCAAGAGACCCAGTACTTC
TRBJ2-5	12	NA	NA	TRBV12-3/TRBV12-4	CASSMARKTQYF	TGTGCCAGCAGTATGGCGCGGAAGACCCAGTACTTC
TRBJ1-1	14	few	NA	TRBV5-4	CASSLGQEVTEAFF	TGTGCCAGCAGCTTGGGACAGGAGGTAACTGAAGCTTTCTTT
TRBJ2-5	13	few	NA	TRBV7-7	CASSLVQEETQYF	TGTGCCAGCAGCTTAGTCCAGGAAGAGACCCAGTACTTC
TRBJ2-7	17	few	NA	TRBV28	CASSLSRARLVLYEQYF	TGTGCCAGCAGTTTATCCCGGGCGAGGCTCGTCCTCTACGAGCAGTACTTC
TRBJ2-4	15	few	NA	TRBV2	CASSEEGLAKNIQYF	TGTGCCAGCAGTGAAGAGGGGCTAGCCAAAAACATTCAGTACTTC
TRBJ2-3	12	NA	NA	TRBV28	CASRQGSHTQYF	TGTGCCAGCAGGCAGGGATCCCATACGCAGTATTTT
TRBJ1-1	15	few	NA	TRBV12-3/TRBV12-4	CASSLSGRVNTEAFF	TGTGCCAGCAGTTTATCGGGACGGGTCAACACTGAAGCTTTCTTT
TRBJ2-7	14	NA	NA	TRBV5-5	CASSPADRIGEQYF	TGTGCCAGCAGCCCGGCTGATAGGATTGGCGAGCAGTACTTC
TRBJ2-1	16	NA	TRBD2	TRBV5-1	CASSARLAGAYNEQFF	TGCGCCAGCAGCGCCCGACTAGCGGGAGCCTACAATGAGCAGTTCTTC
TRBJ1-5	13	few	NA	TRBV5-1	CASSFEGRQPQHF	TGCGCCAGCAGCTTTGAGGGGAGGCAGCCCCAGCATTTT
TRBJ2-3	12	NA	NA	TRBV7-2	CASSPTGNTQYF	TGTGCCAGCAGCCCTACAGGGAATACGCAGTATTTT
TRBJ2-7	14	few	NA	TRBV15	CATSRDTRSYEQYF	TGTGCCACCAGCCGGGACACTCGCTCCTACGAGCAGTACTTC
TRBJ2-5	14	NA	NA	TRBV10-3	CAIRGGGPQETQYF	TGTGCCATCAGGGGAGGGGGGCCCCAAGAGACCCAGTACTTC
TRBJ2-2	16	NA	NA	TRBV18	CASSRQGTANTGELFF	TGTGCCAGCTCAAGGCAGGGGACCGCGAACACCGGGGAGCTGTTTTTT
TRBJ2-3	21	NA	TRBD2	TRBV4-2	CASSRIWLLAGGASGTDTQYF	TGTGCCAGCAGCCGGATCTGGCTACTAGCGGGGGGGGCCTCGGGCACAGATACGCAGTATTTT
TRBJ2-7	11	few	NA	TRBV3-1	CASSGGGQQYF	TGTGCCAGCTCAGGAGGGGGTCAGCAGTACTTC
TRBJ2-3	15	few	TRBD1	TRBV20-1	CSAIRRDSSTDTQYF	TGCAGTGCTATACGCCGGGACAGCAGCACAGATACGCAGTATTTT
TRBJ1-1	13	few	NA	TRBV7-9	CASSLGREGEAFF	TGTGCCAGCAGCTTAGGGCGCGAGGGAGAAGCTTTCTTT
TRBJ1-2	13	NA	NA	TRBV10-2	CASSDRTSLGYTF	TGCGCCAGCAGTGACAGGACGTCCCTTGGCTACACCTTC
TRBJ2-7	16	NA	NA	TRBV7-6	CASSTPETRSSYEQYF	TGTGCCAGCAGCACGCCCGAGACTAGAAGCTCCTACGAGCAGTACTTC
TRBJ2-7	16	NA	NA	TRBV15	CATSRPLGAGTYEQYF	TGTGCCACCAGCAGGCCACTTGGGGCGGGCACCTACGAGCAGTACTTC
TRBJ2-7	16	NA	TRBD1	TRBV5-1	CASSLSPGTGSYEQYF	TGCGCCAGCAGCTTGAGCCCCGGGACAGGCTCCTACGAGCAGTACTTC
TRBJ2-6	14	few	NA	TRBV6-2/TRBV6-3	CAVTTGSGANVLTF	TGTGCCGTAACGACGGGCTCTGGGGCCAACGTCCTGACTTTC
TRBJ2-7	14	NA	NA	TRBV19	CASSMVYRTYEQYF	TGTGCCAGTAGTATGGTTTACAGGACCTACGAGCAGTACTTC
TRBJ1-1	13	NA	NA	TRBV10-3	CAITREGDTEAFF	TGTGCCATAACCCGCGAAGGAGACACTGAAGCTTTCTTT